Detailed here is one T cell receptor beta chain. Its antigen is as yet unknown. Hyperthyroidism had been newly diagnosed in patients aged 18 to 65, and its duration was under 2 months. The study based diagnoses on clinical symptoms, serum thyroxine and TRAb, thyroid ultrasound and orbital computed tomography. Amplified TCR beta CDR3 regions derived from RNA transcripts. The HTBI primer set served for first-round RT-PCR of the TCR CDR3. From the multiplex PCR reads, TCRdb called clonotypes with MiXCR, one entry per CDR3 protein. The sample consists of hundreds of thousands of distinct CDR3 sequences, about two fifths of them appearing once. These data belong to a study of T cells in Graves' hyperthyroidism and ophthalmopathy. Study findings and constraints: Ophthalmopathy prediction by the model preceded onset by a median about 6.3 months. Separation of ophthalmopathy from stable hyperthyroidism was achieved by a 13 V-J model.

The germline V gene has CDR1 SGHVS and CDR2 FQNEAQ. The V end lost 5 bases, the J end lost 3 bases, and 17 bases lay between the germline ends. CDR3 length: 15 residues. The source is a man aged 18 to 29 with Graves' hyperthyroidism. The sequenced sample consisted of blood. The chain is built from TRBV7-8 and TRBJ2-7, with D unresolved. The CDR3 sequence: CASSLDPSDLYEQYF. CDR3 DNA: TGTGCCAGCAGCCTGGACCCTTCAGACCTCTACGAGCAGTACTTC.